The clone carrying this T cell receptor beta chain was counted between two and nine times. Unique molecular identifiers featured in how the TCRbeta library was prepared. TCRdb used MiXCR to reprocess the PCR reads, holding one entry per CDR3 protein. The sample lists hundreds of thousands of distinct CDR3 sequences, about an eighth occurring once. Germline-derived CDR1 and CDR2 are DFQATT and SNEGSKA (reference sequence). The germline V and J ends were trimmed by 8 bases and 3 bases, with 10 bases remaining between them. The CDR3 consists of 11 residues. The data belong to a study of T-cell reconstitution after alpha-beta-depleted transplantation in children.

This sequence originates from a human donor who donated a stem cell graft to a child with Fanconi anemia. The sample consisted of PBMCs, taken from the stem cell graft. The chain carries TRBV20-1 and TRBJ1-1, with D hard to call. The CDR3 region has the DNA TGCAGTATCCCTGGTTACACTGAAGCTTTCTTT. Translation: CSIPGYTEAFF.